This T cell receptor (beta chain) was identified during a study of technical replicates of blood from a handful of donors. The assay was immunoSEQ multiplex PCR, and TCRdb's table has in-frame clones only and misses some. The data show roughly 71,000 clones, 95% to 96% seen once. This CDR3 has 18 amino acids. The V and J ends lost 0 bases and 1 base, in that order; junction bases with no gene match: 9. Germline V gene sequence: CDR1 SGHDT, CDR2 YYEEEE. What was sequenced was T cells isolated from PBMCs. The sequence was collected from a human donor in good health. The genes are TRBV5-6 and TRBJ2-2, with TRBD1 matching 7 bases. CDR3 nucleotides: TGTGCCAGCAGCTTGGTCCAGGGGGTTTATTGGAACACCGGGGAGCTGTTTTTT. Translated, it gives CASSLVQGVYWNTGELFF.